The 18 T cell receptor beta chains reported below all come from one sample, sequenced in a study of blood T cells in healthy people across ages. The use of a sample-barcoded 5' primer and a J-beta primer mix characterized a second PCR of about 7 to 12 cycles. TCRdb re-derived calls from the 5' RACE reads in MiXCR, one entry per CDR3 protein. The sample holds about 620,000 distinct CDR3 sequences, 20% to 25% seen once. Sequencing was carried out using blood. These receptors all come from a man aged 70-80 years in good health.

This clonotype was counted only a few times. The chain combines TRBV6-5 with TRBJ1-5; D unresolved. Germline CDR1 and CDR2: MNHEY and SVGAGI. The CDR3 contains 15 residues. V dropped 5 bases and J dropped 4 bases, with 15 bases sitting between them. Here the CDR3 reads CASSVDAANNQPQHF. The CDR3 DNA sequence: TGTGCCAGCAGTGTGGACGCGGCAAATAATCAGCCCCAGCATTTT.

This clonotype was counted a single time. The CDR3 does not end in the conserved phenylalanine or tryptophan, so this is likely a read error. The V gene is TRBV9, the J gene TRBJ2-1; TRBD2 might be the D (5 bases). Per germline, CDR1 SGDLS and CDR2 YYNGEE. The CDR3 has 14 residues. The V and J ends lost 4 bases and 8 bases respectively, with 16 bases between them. CDR3 nucleotide sequence: TGTGCCAGCAGCCAGAAAAATGTGGAGGATGAGCAGTTCCTC. Translating it yields CASSQKNVEDEQFL.

This clonotype has just a few counts. This chain connects TRBV9 to TRBJ2-2; D remains ambiguous. CDR1 and CDR2 (germline): SGDLS, YYNGEE. With 0 bases removed from V and 7 bases from J, the gap between germline ends came to 4 bases. This CDR3 comprises 12 residues. CDR3 coding DNA: TGTGCCAGCAGCGTAGTTGGCGGGGAGCTGTTTTTT. Its protein is CASSVVGGELFF.

The sample holds many counts of this clonotype. The chain has TRBV7-2 and TRBJ1-2; 8 nucleotides line up with TRBD1. This CDR3 has 14 amino acids. After removal of 3 bases from V and 7 bases from J, the junction contained 7 bases not matched to a gene. The germline V gene has CDR1 SGHTA and CDR2 FQGNSA. The CDR3 DNA reads TGTGCCAGCAGCTTTTTTTTAACAGGGGGTGGCTACACCTTC. Translating it yields CASSFFLTGGGYTF.

In its sample, this clonotype was seen a few times. J is TRBJ2-5 and V is TRBV6-5; a weak D match, TRBD2 (6 bases). The DNA matches TRBJ2-1 better at its end, which makes the J call doubtful. Germline V gives CDR1 MNHEY, CDR2 SVGAGI. The CDR3 loop spans 12 amino acids. Here the CDR3 reads CASSQDRGGQFF. The CDR3 DNA reads as TGTGCCAGCAGCCAAGATCGGGGAGGGCAGTTCTTC.

This chain links TRBV6-6 with TRBJ1-1; perhaps TRBD1 as D (6 bases). The V gene's germline CDR1 is MNHNY and CDR2 SVGAGI (reference sequence). This CDR3 spans 14 amino acids. V was shortened by 2 bases and J by 7 bases, with 14 bases between the two germline ends. CDR3: CASSYGTLMGEAFF. In DNA form, the CDR3 reads TGTGCCAGCAGTTACGGGACATTAATGGGTGAAGCTTTCTTT.

This clonotype was detected only a few times. It may be a read error: a sequence one base away is much more abundant. The rearrangement joins TRBV7-9 to TRBJ1-2; TRBD1 might be the D (5 bases). This CDR3 has 13 residues. Germline loops: CDR1 SEHNR, CDR2 FQNEAQ (reference sequence). Here the CDR3 DNA reads TGTGCCAGCAGCTCAGACACCACCCGGGGCTGCACCTTC. Protein sequence: CASSSDTTRGCTF.

This clonotype has more than one count but fewer than ten. The chain's CDR3 is CARAVGYTDTQYF. In DNA form, the CDR3 reads TGTGCCAGGGCCGTCGGGTACACAGATACGCAGTATTTT. The rearrangement uses TRBV28 and TRBJ2-3; D not certain. Trimming took off 9 bases at V and 2 bases at J, with 12 bases between the two ends. The CDR3 is made up of 13 amino acids. Germline V gene lookup returns CDR1 MDHEN and CDR2 SYDVKM.

In this sample, this clonotype turned up a few times. The chain carries TRBV20-1 and TRBJ2-7; 8 nucleotides agree with TRBD1. V gave up 6 bases and J gave up 3 bases; unmatched junction bases: 4. Germline-derived CDR1 and CDR2 are DFQATT and SNEGSKA (reference sequence). The CDR3 is 12 residues long. Here the CDR3 reads CSAGTGGYEQYF. The DNA of the CDR3 is TGCAGTGCAGGGACAGGCGGCTACGAGCAGTACTTC.

This clonotype was seen more than once but under ten times. V and J are TRBV7-2 and TRBJ2-1, with a possible D match to TRBD1 (6 bases). There are 15 residues in the CDR3. In germline, CDR1 is SGHTA, CDR2 FQGNSA. The ends were cut back, 0 bases at V and 1 base at J, with 7 bases in the middle. The CDR3 loop reads CASSLAGTSYNEQFF. CDR3 sequence (DNA): TGTGCCAGCAGCTTAGCGGGGACATCCTACAATGAGCAGTTCTTC.

This chain uses TRBV4-1 with TRBJ2-2, with 10 bases aligning to TRBD2. Losses at the gene ends were 0 bases for V and 6 bases for J; bases not matched to a gene: 7. The CDR3 length is 17 residues. Germline values: CDR1 MGHRA, CDR2 YSYEKL. The CDR3 sequence: CASSQDPLAGEAGELFF. In DNA form, the CDR3 reads TGCGCCAGCAGCCAAGATCCCCTAGCGGGAGAAGCCGGGGAGCTGTTTTTT.

The chain uses TRBV7-2 and TRBJ2-3; TRBD2 agrees at 10 bases. With 5 bases clipped from V and 5 bases from J, the junction kept 13 bases outside the gene matches. The CDR3 extends over 17 amino acids. CDR1 SGHTA and CDR2 FQGNSA come from the germline V gene. DNA of the CDR3: TGTGCCAGCAGCCTTAATCGGCTAGCGGGAGAGGTAGATACGCAGTATTTT. Its translation: CASSLNRLAGEVDTQYF.

The chain has TRBV7-2 and TRBJ2-7, with TRBD2 matching over 9 bases. The V gene end was trimmed by 1 base and the J gene end by 5 bases; junction bases not matched to a gene: 3. This CDR3 has 14 amino acids. Germline V gene data show CDR1 as SGHTA and CDR2 as FQGNSA. Here the CDR3 DNA reads TGTGCCAGCAGCTTAGGAGCGGGAGGAGACGAGCAGTACTTC. Its translation: CASSLGAGGDEQYF.

This clonotype showed up just a few times. This rearrangement joins TRBV7-8 to TRBJ2-6, with D possibly being TRBD2 (5 bases). The germline V gene has CDR1 SGHVS and CDR2 FQNEAQ. CDR3 length: 16 residues. Trimming left V 5 bases short and J 0 bases short, with 11 bases between. CDR3 bases: TGTGCCAGCAGCACCTATGACTACTCTGGGGCCAACGTCCTGACTTTC. The encoded protein is CASSTYDYSGANVLTF.

The chain has TRBV5-6 and TRBJ1-1; 11 nucleotides agree with TRBD1. The J segment lost 4 bases and the V segment lost 3 bases, leaving 5 bases of the junction unmatched. Germline values: CDR1 SGHDT, CDR2 YYEEEE. CDR3 length: 15 amino acids. CDR3 sequence (DNA): TGTGCCAGCAGCTCGGGACAGGGGGATTTCACTGAAGCTTTCTTT. It specifies CASSSGQGDFTEAFF.

Ten or more counts support this clonotype. The chain is built from TRBV10-3 and TRBJ1-3; D is possibly TRBD1 (5 bases). Trimming cost V 3 bases and J 4 bases, with 16 bases left between them. The CDR3 has 16 residues. Per the germline V gene, CDR1 is ENHRY and CDR2 is SYGVKD. The CDR3 nucleotides read TGTGCCATCAGTGATGCCGCGGCAGGGTCGGGAAACACCATATATTTT. Its translation is CAISDAAAGSGNTIYF.

The CDR3 nucleotides read TGTGCCAGCAGTCCTACTAGCGGGAGTGGTGTCGGGGAGCTGTTTTTT. Translated: CASSPTSGSGVGELFF. This chain links TRBV12-3 or TRBV12-4 with TRBJ2-2; 11 nucleotides match TRBD2. The J segment lost 7 bases and the V segment lost 5 bases, leaving 9 bases of the junction unmatched. The CDR3 sequence is 16 residues long.

This clonotype was seen only a few times. The V and J genes are TRBV9 and TRBJ2-2; no clear D gene. Trimming left V 1 base short and J 1 base short, with 2 bases between. Per germline, CDR1 SGDLS and CDR2 YYNGEE. The CDR3 length is 13 residues. Here the CDR3 reads CASSVWNTGELFF. DNA for the CDR3: TGTGCCAGCAGCGTATGGAACACCGGGGAGCTGTTTTTT.